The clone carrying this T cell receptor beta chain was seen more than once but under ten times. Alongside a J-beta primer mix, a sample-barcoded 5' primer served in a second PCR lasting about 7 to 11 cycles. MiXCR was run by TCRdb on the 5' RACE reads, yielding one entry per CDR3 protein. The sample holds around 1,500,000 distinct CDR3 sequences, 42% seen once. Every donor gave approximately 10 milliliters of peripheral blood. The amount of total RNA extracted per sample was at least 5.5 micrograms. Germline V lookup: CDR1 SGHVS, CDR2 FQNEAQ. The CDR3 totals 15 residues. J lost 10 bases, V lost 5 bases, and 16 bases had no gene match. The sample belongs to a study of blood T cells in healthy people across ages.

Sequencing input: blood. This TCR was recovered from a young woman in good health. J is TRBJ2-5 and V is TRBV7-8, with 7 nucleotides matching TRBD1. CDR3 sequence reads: CASSPRDSPIKGQYF. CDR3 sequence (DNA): TGTGCCAGCAGCCCGAGGGACAGCCCCATTAAAGGCCAGTACTTC.